The entry below gives a single T cell receptor beta chain sequence along with its context. The sample belongs to a study of regulatory T cells in long-lasting Graves disease. Described time point: newly diagnosed GD, antithyroid drugs for less than 3 months. PBMC RNA served as the TCR library source. Germline assignment: CDR1 SGHTA and CDR2 FQGTGA. The CDR3 length is 19 residues. Trimming stripped 5 bases from V and 0 bases from J, with 23 bases between. Through Arm-PCR of CDR3 regions and iRepertoire HTBI primers, TCR beta libraries were built. MiXCR, run by TCRdb on the multiplex PCR reads, gives a single entry per CDR3 protein. The profile covers 620,000 or so distinct CDR3 sequences, with 16% appearing a single time and more than 15% taken by the ten largest. This sample was also put to use in a study of T cells in Graves' hyperthyroidism and ophthalmopathy. In that study: Blood also showed most of the thyroid clonotypes that were expanded above 0.001.

This clonotype originated in a woman aged 25 to 45 with Graves disease. J is TRBJ2-1 and V is TRBV7-3, with D unclear. Sample: peripheral blood mononuclear cells (PBMCs), taken at new diagnosis, from a patient treated with antithyroid drugs. This CDR3 reads CASSPLLIRATSSYNEQFF. The CDR3 nucleotides read TGTGCCAGCAGCCCGCTACTCATACGGGCTACGAGCTCCTACAATGAGCAGTTCTTC.